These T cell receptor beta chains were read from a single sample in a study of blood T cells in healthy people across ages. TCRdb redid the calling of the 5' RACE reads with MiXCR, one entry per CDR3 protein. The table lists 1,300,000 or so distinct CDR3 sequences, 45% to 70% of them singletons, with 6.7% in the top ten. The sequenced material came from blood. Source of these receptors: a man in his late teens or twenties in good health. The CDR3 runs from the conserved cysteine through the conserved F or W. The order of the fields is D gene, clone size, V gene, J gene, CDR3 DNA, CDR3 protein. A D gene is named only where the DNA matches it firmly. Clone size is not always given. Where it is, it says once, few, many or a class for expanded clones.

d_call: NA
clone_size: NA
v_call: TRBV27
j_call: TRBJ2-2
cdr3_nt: TGTGCCAGCTCGGTCTTGGGGAACACCGGGGAGCTGTTTTTT
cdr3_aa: CASSVLGNTGELFF

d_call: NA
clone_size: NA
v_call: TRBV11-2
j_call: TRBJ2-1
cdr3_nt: TGTGCCAGCAGCAAGGGGGTCCATGAGCGGTTCTTC
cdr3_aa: CASSKGVHERFF

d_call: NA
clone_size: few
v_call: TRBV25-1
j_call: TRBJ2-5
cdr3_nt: TGTGCCAGCAGTGAATCCCCCGGGTTCCAAGAGACCCAGTACTTC
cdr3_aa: CASSESPGFQETQYF

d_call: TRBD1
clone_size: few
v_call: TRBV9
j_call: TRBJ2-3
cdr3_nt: TGTGCCAGCAGCGGGGGGGCGGACAGGGACCTCACAGATACGCAGTATTTT
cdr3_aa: CASSGGADRDLTDTQYF

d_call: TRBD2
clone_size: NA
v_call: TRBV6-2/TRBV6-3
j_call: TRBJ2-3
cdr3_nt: TGTGCCAGCAGGACCACCCGCGGAGCGGGGGGCACAGATACGCAGTATTTT
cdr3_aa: CASRTTRGAGGTDTQYF

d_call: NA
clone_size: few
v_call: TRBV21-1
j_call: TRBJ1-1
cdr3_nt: TGTGCCAGCAGCAAAGAGAAAGCAACAATCTATCACATGAACACTGAAGCTTTCTTT
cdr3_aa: CASSKEKATIYHMNTEAFF

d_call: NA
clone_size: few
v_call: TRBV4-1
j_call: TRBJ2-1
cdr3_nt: TGCGCCAGCAGCCACCGGGACCCCCTCTATGAGCAGTTCTTC
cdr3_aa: CASSHRDPLYEQFF

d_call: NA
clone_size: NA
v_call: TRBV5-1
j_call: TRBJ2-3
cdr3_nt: TGCGCCAGCAGCAACGAACAGGGACGAAACACAGATACGCAGTATTTT
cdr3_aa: CASSNEQGRNTDTQYF

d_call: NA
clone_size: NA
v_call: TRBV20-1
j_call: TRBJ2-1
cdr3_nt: TGCAGTGCTCAGACTGGACTGTTGACTTCGAGCTCCTACAATGAGCAGTTCTTC
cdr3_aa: CSAQTGLLTSSSYNEQFF

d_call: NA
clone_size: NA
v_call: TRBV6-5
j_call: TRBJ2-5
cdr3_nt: TGTGCCAGCAGTTACCTCCAAACGGGAGAGACCCAGTACTTC
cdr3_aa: CASSYLQTGETQYF